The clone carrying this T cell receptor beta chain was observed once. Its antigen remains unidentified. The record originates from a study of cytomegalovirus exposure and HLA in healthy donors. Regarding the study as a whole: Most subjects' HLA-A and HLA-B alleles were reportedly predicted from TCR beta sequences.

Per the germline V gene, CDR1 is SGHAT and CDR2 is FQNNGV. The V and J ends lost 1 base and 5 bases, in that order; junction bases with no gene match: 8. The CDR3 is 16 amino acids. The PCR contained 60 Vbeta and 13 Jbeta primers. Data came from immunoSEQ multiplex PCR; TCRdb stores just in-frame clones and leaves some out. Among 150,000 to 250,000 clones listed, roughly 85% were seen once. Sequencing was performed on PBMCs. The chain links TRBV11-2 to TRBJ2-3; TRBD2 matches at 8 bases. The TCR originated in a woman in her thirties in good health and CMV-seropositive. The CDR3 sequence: CASSLGAGGRGDTQYF. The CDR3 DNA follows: TGTGCCAGCAGCTTAGGGGCGGGGGGCCGGGGAGATACGCAGTATTTT.